A single sample gave rise to the 27 T cell receptor beta chains below, sequenced in a study of cytomegalovirus exposure and HLA in healthy donors. The study ran its PCR with 60 Vbeta and 13 Jbeta primers. Measured with immunoSEQ multiplex PCR; TCRdb has only the in-frame clones, and not every one. This table holds 120,000 or so clones, 75% to 90% found once. Sequencing used PBMCs. The receptors stem from a man aged 40-49 years in good health and CMV-seronegative.

The table lists this clone with a few counts. This chain links TRBV7-8 with TRBJ2-7; 8 bases are shared with TRBD2. This CDR3 has 16 amino acids. With V trimmed by 4 bases and J by 5 bases, 13 bases remained unmatched. The germline V gene encodes CDR1 SGHVS and CDR2 FQNEAQ. The CDR3 reads CASSSTEIAGIHEQYF. The CDR3 DNA reads as TGTGCCAGCAGCTCCACAGAGATAGCGGGAATCCACGAGCAGTACTTC. The full variable domain, in which reference TRBV7-8 and TRBJ2-7 provide the parts outside the CDR3, is GAGVSQSPRYKVAKRGQDVALRCDPISGHVSLFWYQQALGQGPEFLTYFQNEAQLDKSGLPSDRFFAERPEGSVSTLKIQRTQQEDSAVYLCASSSTEIAGIHEQYFGPGTRLTVT.

The gene calls are TRBV7-2 and TRBJ2-7; no clear D. Germline V CDR1 and CDR2: SGHTA, FQGNSA. The CDR3 totals 11 residues. Trimming took 5 bases from V and 5 from J, leaving 7 bases between them. The CDR3 nucleotides read TGTGCCAGCAGCGCGCTCGACGAGCAGTACTTC. As protein: CASSALDEQYF.

The rearrangement joins TRBV18 to TRBJ2-7; no definite D call. V dropped 8 bases and J dropped 3 bases, with 14 bases sitting between them. Germline V gene data show CDR1 as KGHSH and CDR2 as LQKENI. The CDR3 loop spans 13 amino acids. CDR3 region: CASAQAPGYEQYF. CDR3 bases: TGTGCCAGCGCCCAAGCCCCTGGCTACGAGCAGTACTTC. Full variable domain (rest looked up from reference TRBV18 and TRBJ2-7): NAGVMQNPRHLVRRRGQEARLRCSPMKGHSHVYWYRQLPEEGLKFMVYLQKENIIDESGMPKERFSAEFPKEGPSILRIQQVVRGDSAAYFCASAQAPGYEQYFGPGTRLTVT.

The chain joins TRBV5-1 to TRBJ2-2; TRBD2 is a possible D gene (6 bases). The V end lost 3 bases, the J end lost 4 bases, and 13 bases lay between the germline ends. Per the germline V gene, CDR1 is SGHRS and CDR2 is YFSETQ. This CDR3 contains 15 residues. DNA of the CDR3: TGCGCCAGCAGCTCCCCTGGCGGGGTCACCGGGGAGCTGTTTTTT. Translated: CASSSPGGVTGELFF. Full variable domain (rest looked up from reference TRBV5-1 and TRBJ2-2): KAGVTQTPRYLIKTRGQQVTLSCSPISGHRSVSWYQQTPGQGLQFLFEYFSETQRNKGNFPGRFSGRQFSNSRSEMNVSTLELGDSALYLCASSSPGGVTGELFFGEGSRLTVL.

The chain employs TRBV9 and TRBJ2-7, with 9 bases that match TRBD1. In germline, CDR1 is SGDLS, CDR2 YYNGEE. The CDR3 is 15 residues long. The V segment lost 3 bases and the J segment 3 bases; nucleotides outside the gene matches: 7. CDR3 sequence (DNA): TGTGCCAGCAGCGCGAGGACAGGGGTTAACTACGAGCAGTACTTC. Translated, it gives CASSARTGVNYEQYF.

The V gene is TRBV19, the J gene TRBJ2-3; D uncertain. The V and J ends lost 6 bases and 2 bases respectively, with 9 bases between them. This CDR3 is built from 13 residues. Per germline, CDR1 LNHDA and CDR2 SQIVND (reference sequence). The CDR3 sequence is CASSLRFTDTQYF. CDR3 DNA sequence: TGTGCCAGTAGCTTGCGGTTCACAGATACGCAGTATTTT.

This chain joins TRBV6-1 and TRBJ1-1; D is uncertain. V was shortened by 11 bases and J by 2 bases, with 15 bases between the two germline ends. Germline CDR1 MNHNS, CDR2 SASEGT. This CDR3 has 13 residues. In DNA, the CDR3 is TGTGCCTCGGGCCGGACTAGAAACACTGAAGCTTTCTTT. As protein: CASGRTRNTEAFF.

The V and J genes are TRBV11-2 and TRBJ1-1; 9 bases agree with TRBD1. Germline CDR1 and CDR2: SGHAT and FQNNGV. Unmatched junction bases numbered 8, after V lost 5 bases and J lost 4 bases. The CDR3 contains 15 residues. The CDR3 DNA reads TGTGCCAGCAGCACAAACAGGGGGCGAGCCACTGAAGCTTTCTTT. Its translation: CASSTNRGRATEAFF. Full variable domain (missing parts from reference TRBV11-2 and TRBJ1-1): EAGVAQSPRYKIIEKRQSVAFWCNPISGHATLYWYQQILGQGPKLLIQFQNNGVVDDSQLPKDRFSAERLKGVDSTLKIQPAKLEDSAVYLCASSTNRGRATEAFFGQGTRLTVV.

The genes are TRBV5-1 and TRBJ1-1; D not resolved. Germline V gene data show CDR1 as SGHRS and CDR2 as YFSETQ. The ends were cut back, 0 bases at V and 6 bases at J, with 12 bases in the middle. The CDR3 runs to 14 residues. CDR3 protein: CASSLGIVYSEAFF. DNA of the CDR3: TGCGCCAGCAGCTTGGGTATCGTCTATTCTGAAGCTTTCTTT.

The rearrangement uses TRBV4-3 and TRBJ2-7; 7 nucleotides align to TRBD2. Germline lookup yields CDR1 LGHNA and CDR2 YSLEER. V dropped 6 bases and J dropped 1; count of bases not matched to a gene: 3. This CDR3 has 13 residues. The CDR3 reads CASRGGVSYEQYF. The CDR3 DNA sequence: TGCGCCAGCAGGGGGGGGGTGTCCTACGAGCAGTACTTC.

The chain employs TRBV19 and TRBJ2-1, with TRBD2 matching over 9 bases. From germline, CDR1 is LNHDA and CDR2 SQIVND (reference sequence). Trimming at V came to 4 bases and at J to 4 bases, leaving 8 bases not matched to a gene. The CDR3 has 16 amino acids. This CDR3 is CASSTRGLARYNEQFF. DNA for the CDR3: TGTGCCAGTAGTACCCGAGGACTAGCGAGATACAATGAGCAGTTCTTC.

The J gene is TRBJ1-1, the V gene TRBV7-9; unclear D gene. CDR1 SEHNR and CDR2 FQNEAQ come from the germline V gene (reference sequence). CDR3 length equals 13 residues. V was pared by 3 bases and J by 0 bases, with 5 bases between. The CDR3 region is CASSFEMNTEAFF. The CDR3 DNA is TGTGCCAGCAGCTTCGAGATGAACACTGAAGCTTTCTTT.

The J gene is TRBJ2-3, the V gene TRBV25-1; no reliable D call. V dropped 0 bases and J dropped 0 bases, with 7 bases sitting between them. The CDR3 covers 15 residues. In germline, CDR1 is MGHDK, CDR2 SYGVNS. CDR3 DNA: TGTGCCAGCAGTGAATATATTCCGAGCACAGATACGCAGTATTTT. It yields the protein CASSEYIPSTDTQYF. The whole variable domain, remainder taken from reference TRBV25-1 and TRBJ2-3, is EADIYQTPRYLVIGTGKKITLECSQTMGHDKMYWYQQDPGMELHLIHYSYGVNSTEKGDLSSESTVSRIRTEHFPLTLESARPSHTSQYLCASSEYIPSTDTQYFGPGTRLTVL.

The chain links TRBV5-6 to TRBJ2-7; a possible D gene is TRBD1 (5 bases). This CDR3 contains 17 residues. V was trimmed by 0 bases and J by 0 bases, leaving 16 bases between them. Germline V gives CDR1 SGHDT, CDR2 YYEEEE. CDR3 in DNA: TGTGCCAGCAGCTTGGAAGGTGCAGGGCTGAGCTCCTACGAGCAGTACTTC. Translating gives CASSLEGAGLSSYEQYF.

The chain has TRBV6-5 and TRBJ2-7; 7 nucleotides match TRBD1. Per germline, CDR1 MNHEY and CDR2 SVGAGI. CDR3 length: 15 amino acids. Trimming took 6 bases from V and 2 from J; bases not matched to a gene: 10. In nucleotides, the CDR3 is TGTGCCAGCAGAATAGACAGGGAAAAAACCTACGAGCAGTACTTC. It encodes CASRIDREKTYEQYF.

The rearrangement links TRBV10-1 to TRBJ2-7, with TRBD2 identical over 12 bases. The ends lost 4 bases at V and 6 bases at J; junction bases unmatched: 4. The germline gives CDR1 WNHNN, CDR2 SYGVQD (reference sequence). This CDR3 has 14 residues. The CDR3 loop is CASSGLAGELEQYF. The CDR3 DNA reads as TGCGCCAGCAGTGGACTAGCGGGGGAGCTCGAGCAGTACTTC.

J is TRBJ1-4 and V is TRBV28, with 9 positions matching TRBD1. Germline V lookup: CDR1 MDHEN, CDR2 SYDVKM. The J segment lost 8 bases and the V segment lost 5 bases, leaving 6 bases of the junction unmatched. This CDR3 has 14 amino acids. The CDR3 region has the DNA TGTGCCAGCAGTCGGGACAGGGTAGTAGAAAAACTGTTTTTT. Encoded protein: CASSRDRVVEKLFF.

This rearrangement joins TRBV7-3 to TRBJ2-1, with TRBD2 matching over 9 bases. Trimming took 5 bases from V and 5 from J; bases not matched to a gene: 7. Looked up from germline, CDR1 is SGHTA and CDR2 is FQGTGA. There are 15 residues in the CDR3. This CDR3 is CASSLQLAGHNEQFF. The CDR3 coding sequence is TGTGCCAGCAGCCTCCAACTAGCGGGTCACAATGAGCAGTTCTTC.

The chain is built from TRBV11-2 and TRBJ2-2, with D possibly TRBD1 on 5 matching bases. V lost 3 bases and J lost 7, with 15 bases in between. Germline lookup yields CDR1 SGHAT and CDR2 FQNNGV. This CDR3 has 15 amino acids. CDR3 coding DNA: TGTGCCAGCAGCTTCGACCCAGGGTCGGGCGGGGAGCTGTTTTTT. It specifies CASSFDPGSGGELFF.

The V gene is TRBV6-4, the J gene TRBJ1-1; D gene uncertain. The CDR3 runs to 12 residues. Germline CDR1 reads MRHNA; CDR2 reads SNTAGT. Trimming stripped 2 bases from V and 7 bases from J, with 8 bases between. CDR3 in amino acids: CASSDRGDEAFF. The CDR3 DNA reads TGTGCCAGCAGTGACCGCGGAGATGAAGCTTTCTTT.

The rearrangement uses TRBV19 and TRBJ1-2, with 9 positions matching TRBD1. Per germline, CDR1 LNHDA and CDR2 SQIVND (reference sequence). CDR3 size: 13 residues. Trimming cost V 5 bases and J 8 bases; bases outside gene matches: 6. The CDR3 loop is CASSSRTGEGYTF. CDR3 DNA: TGTGCCAGTAGTTCACGGACAGGGGAGGGCTACACCTTC.

J is TRBJ2-3 and V is TRBV6-6; the match to TRBD2 covers 10 bases. V was clipped by 7 bases and J by 5 bases; unmatched bases: 9. CDR3 length: 15 amino acids. The germline gives CDR1 MNHNY, CDR2 SVGAGI (reference sequence). The DNA for the CDR3 is TGTGCCAGCACCAGAGCGGGAGGGCGGGAAGATACGCAGTATTTT. It encodes CASTRAGGREDTQYF.

This chain links TRBV4-2 with TRBJ2-7; D perhaps matches TRBD2 (5 bases). The length of the CDR3 is 13 residues. Germline CDR1 LGHNA, CDR2 YNFKEQ. V was trimmed by 4 bases and J by 4 bases, leaving 11 bases between them. CDR3 DNA sequence: TGTGCCAGCAGCCCCTCCGGGGAGTACGAGCAGTACTTC. As protein: CASSPSGEYEQYF.

The V call is TRBV19, the J call TRBJ1-5; maybe TRBD1 (6 bases). V gave up 4 bases and J gave up 0 bases, with 13 bases separating them. This CDR3 spans 16 amino acids. The germline V gene encodes CDR1 LNHDA and CDR2 SQIVND (reference sequence). The CDR3 DNA reads as TGTGCCAGTAGTACAGGACAGACCTATAGCAATCAGCCCCAGCATTTT. It encodes CASSTGQTYSNQPQHF.

The chain links TRBV6-6 to TRBJ1-2, with 7 positions matching TRBD1. After removal of 5 bases from V and 7 bases from J, the junction contained 7 bases not matched to a gene. The CDR3 length is 13 residues. Germline lookup yields CDR1 MNHNY and CDR2 SVGAGI (reference sequence). The CDR3 protein is CASSDRAWSGYTF. In DNA form, the CDR3 reads TGTGCCAGCAGTGACAGGGCTTGGAGTGGCTACACCTTC.

The chain recombines TRBV27 with TRBJ1-2, with 8 positions matching TRBD1. The length of the CDR3 is 15 residues. Trimming removed 4 bases from V and 3 bases from J; junction bases left unmatched: 7. Germline V gene data show CDR1 as MNHEY and CDR2 as SMNVEV (reference sequence). The DNA of the CDR3 is TGTGCCAGCAGTTCTGGACAGGGTTTCTACTATGGCTACACCTTC. Residues: CASSSGQGFYYGYTF.

The V call is TRBV30, the J call TRBJ1-2; possible D gene TRBD1, 5 bases. The V end lost 4 bases, the J end lost 4 bases, and 13 bases lay between the germline ends. Germline lookup yields CDR1 GTSNPN and CDR2 SVGIG (reference sequence). The CDR3 is made up of 13 amino acids. The CDR3 spells CAWTEGEGYGYTF. CDR3 sequence (DNA): TGTGCCTGGACGGAAGGGGAGGGCTATGGCTACACCTTC.